This T cell receptor (beta chain) was identified during a study of spatial heterogeneity in lung cancer. TCRdb reprocessed the 5' RACE reads with MiXCR, giving one entry per CDR3 protein. The sample yields 20,000 to 30,000 distinct CDR3 sequences, about 4.5% seen once. Study outcomes and limitations: Blood showed ubiquitous tumor TCRs more often at resection than at routine follow-up.

V trimming: 0 bases; J trimming: 6 bases; junction bases outside the gene matches: 4. Germline CDR1 and CDR2: SGHRS and YFSETQ. The CDR3 covers 14 residues. This clonotype came up many times. Its matching antigen is unknown. Specified time point: sample taken at primary tumor resection. Whole RNA, which was extracted from tumor, nontumor lung tissue or frozen PBMC, was sequenced without any cell sorting. Donors were about 70 untreated early-stage non-small cell lung cancer patients. This material consisted of PBMCs, taken at surgery. The receptor comes from a male donor with early-stage non-small cell lung cancer. The chain is built from TRBV5-1 and TRBJ1-2; 8 nucleotides agree with TRBD1. The CDR3 spells CASSLGDRIHGYTF. In DNA, the CDR3 is TGCGCCAGCAGCTTGGGGGACAGGATCCATGGCTACACCTTC.